This entry lists 23 T cell receptor beta chains sequenced from one sample in a study of T cells after yellow fever vaccination. TCRdb redid the calling of the 5' RACE reads with MiXCR, one entry per CDR3 protein. The table has hundreds of thousands of distinct CDR3 sequences, about 13% seen once. The starting material was PBMCs, obtained on the day of the yellow fever booster vaccination. These receptors were taken from a young man who received the YFV17D yellow fever vaccine.

CDR3 coding DNA: TGCAGTGCTGACTCCAAATCCAGGAACTATGGCTACACCTTC. Translation gives CSADSKSRNYGYTF. This chain connects TRBV20-1 to TRBJ1-2; D gene unclear. V was cut by 5 bases and J by 2 bases, with 15 bases left in between. CDR3 size: 14 residues. Germline CDR1 DFQATT, CDR2 SNEGSKA (reference sequence).

This clonotype was recorded a few times. The J gene is TRBJ2-2, the V gene TRBV5-1; 10 positions match TRBD2. CDR1 is SGHRS and CDR2 is YFSETQ in the germline V gene. V shed 4 bases, J shed 3 bases, and the junction held 6 bases outside the gene matches. The CDR3 spans 16 residues. The DNA for the CDR3 is TGCGCCAGCAGCCGCCTAGCGGGAGATGACACCGGGGAGCTGTTTTTT. Protein product: CASSRLAGDDTGELFF.

J is TRBJ2-7 and V is TRBV5-1; 10 nucleotides agree with TRBD1. Trimming removed 4 bases from V and 10 bases from J; junction bases left unmatched: 14. This CDR3 has 15 amino acids. Germline CDR1 SGHRS, CDR2 YFSETQ. CDR3 DNA sequence: TGCGCCAGCAGCCAGGACAGGGGGGGATTCTCCACCCAGTACTTC. It is translated as CASSQDRGGFSTQYF.

This clonotype has more than one count but fewer than ten. This chain uses TRBV21-1 with TRBJ2-3; TRBD2 is the table's D call and was not checked against the DNA. TRBV21-1 is listed as a pseudogene. There are 16 residues in the CDR3. Here the CDR3 DNA reads TGTGCCAGCAGCAAAGGTGCGGGAGCTAGCACAGATACGCAGTATTTT. Its translation is CASSKGAGASTDTQYF.

This clonotype was picked up a small number of times. The rearrangement joins TRBV18 to TRBJ2-5, with D tentatively TRBD1 (6 bases). This CDR3 is built from 14 residues. Trimming removed 2 bases from V and 5 bases from J, with 12 bases in between. Germline CDR1 is KGHSH and CDR2 is LQKENI. The CDR3 spells CASSPNQGLETQYF. DNA of the CDR3: TGTGCCAGCTCACCAAATCAGGGGCTGGAGACCCAGTACTTC.

The J gene is TRBJ1-1, the V gene TRBV27, with 11 bases identical to TRBD1. This CDR3 has 16 residues. Germline CDR1 is MNHEY and CDR2 is SMNVEV (reference sequence). V trimming: 3 bases; J trimming: 5 bases; junction bases outside the gene matches: 8. CDR3 sequence reads: CASSFGGTGGGTEAFF. The DNA of the CDR3 is TGTGCCAGCAGTTTCGGAGGGACAGGGGGTGGAACTGAAGCTTTCTTT.

The gene calls are TRBV20-1 and TRBJ2-1; the match to TRBD2 covers 8 bases. V lost 6 bases to trimming and J lost 3 bases; unmatched junction nucleotides: 13. Germline loops: CDR1 DFQATT, CDR2 SNEGSKA (reference sequence). The CDR3 covers 16 residues. CDR3 sequence (DNA): TGCAGTGCCTTGTTAACCGTAGCGGGAAACTACAATGAGCAGTTCTTC. Protein sequence: CSALLTVAGNYNEQFF.

The rearrangement links TRBV20-1 to TRBJ2-5; 9 nucleotides agree with TRBD2. The CDR3 loop spans 15 amino acids. J gave up 2 bases and V 2 bases, and 6 bases lay outside the gene matches. Per germline, CDR1 DFQATT and CDR2 SNEGSKA (reference sequence). This chain's CDR3 is CSARQPLAGQETQYF. Written as DNA, the CDR3 is TGCAGTGCTAGACAGCCCCTAGCGGGGCAAGAGACCCAGTACTTC.

This clonotype appeared a few times. The chain couples TRBV19 to TRBJ1-5; 7 bases align to TRBD1. This CDR3 has 13 amino acids. The junction had 3 bases not matched to a gene; V was cut back by 5 bases and J by 5 bases. Germline lookup yields CDR1 LNHDA and CDR2 SQIVND (reference sequence). DNA of the CDR3: TGTGCCAGTAGTCACGGGACAGATCAGCCCCAGCATTTT. Translation gives CASSHGTDQPQHF.

This clonotype has a handful of counts. An end of the junction does not agree with germline; a read error may underlie this. This chain joins TRBV6-1 and TRBJ2-2, with D possibly being TRBD1 (6 bases). The germline V gene encodes CDR1 MNHNS and CDR2 SASEGT. This CDR3 contains 13 residues. The CDR3 protein is CAGRGVKAGELFF. CDR3 in DNA: TGTGCCGGCAGGGGCGTGAAGGCCGGGGAGCTGTTTTTT.

The V gene is TRBV12-3 or TRBV12-4, the J gene TRBJ2-2; unclear D gene. Trimming took off 7 bases at V and 5 bases at J, with 11 bases between the two ends. The CDR3 sequence is 13 residues long. CDR3 DNA: TGTGCCAGCAAACCCGGTAGGACCGGGGAGCTGTTTTTT. This sequence encodes CASKPGRTGELFF.

J is TRBJ1-5 and V is TRBV5-6; no clear D. The CDR3 consists of 19 residues. The V and J ends lost 0 bases and 0 bases respectively, with 19 bases between them. Germline loops: CDR1 SGHDT, CDR2 YYEEEE. DNA for the CDR3: TGTGCCAGCAGCTTGGGACCCCCCCTGGGCCCTTATAGCAATCAGCCCCAGCATTTT. Translated, it gives CASSLGPPLGPYSNQPQHF.

This clonotype was detected a few times. The gene calls are TRBV7-2 and TRBJ2-2, with D maybe TRBD2 (6 bases). Trimming shortened V by 0 bases and J by 5 bases, and 16 bases separated the two germline ends. The CDR3 length is 17 residues. Looked up from germline, CDR1 is SGHTA and CDR2 is FQGNSA. CDR3 sequence: CASSLAQTSLGTGELFF. CDR3 DNA: TGTGCCAGCAGCTTAGCCCAGACTAGTTTAGGGACCGGGGAGCTGTTTTTT.

The chain couples TRBV20-1 to TRBJ2-1; TRBD1 might be the D (7 bases). Between the trimmed V and J ends, which lost 5 bases and 3 bases, there was a span of 20 bases. Germline-derived CDR1 and CDR2 are DFQATT and SNEGSKA (reference sequence). CDR3 length: 16 amino acids. CDR3 loop: CSAEGASAGGYNEQFF. The CDR3 DNA reads TGCAGTGCTGAGGGGGCTAGCGCTGGGGGCTACAATGAGCAGTTCTTC.

V gene TRBV7-8 combines with J gene TRBJ2-3; 7 bases are a match to TRBD2. This CDR3 has 16 residues. The V gene end was trimmed by 0 bases and the J gene end by 2 bases; junction bases not matched to a gene: 5. Germline V gene lookup returns CDR1 SGHVS and CDR2 FQNEAQ. The CDR3 DNA reads TGTGCCAGCAGCTTAGCGTGGGCGGGAGCCACAGATACGCAGTATTTT. This sequence encodes CASSLAWAGATDTQYF.

The rearrangement joins TRBV27 to TRBJ1-2; D uncertain. V was cut by 6 bases and J by 4 bases, with 12 bases left in between. The CDR3 sequence is 13 residues long. Per germline, CDR1 MNHEY and CDR2 SMNVEV (reference sequence). Written as DNA, the CDR3 is TGTGCCAGCAGCCACGACGTCGCCTATGGCTACACCTTC. It codes for CASSHDVAYGYTF.

V usage is TRBV5-1 and J usage is TRBJ1-1, with 11 bases lining up with TRBD1. V lost 0 bases, J lost 7 bases, and 5 bases stayed unmatched. The length of the CDR3 is 15 residues. Germline CDR1 SGHRS, CDR2 YFSETQ. CDR3 nucleotide sequence: TGCGCCAGCAGCTTGGGGGACAGGGGGTTTAATGAAGCTTTCTTT. Protein product: CASSLGDRGFNEAFF.

This clonotype was counted a few times. This chain connects TRBV11-2 to TRBJ1-2, with a weak D call TRBD1 (6 bases). V was clipped by 5 bases and J by 7 bases, with 11 bases between them. Germline assignment: CDR1 SGHAT and CDR2 FQNNGV. This CDR3 spans 12 amino acids. This chain's CDR3 is CASSRDMSGYTF. The DNA for the CDR3 is TGTGCCAGCAGCCGGGACATGAGTGGCTACACCTTC.

This sequence joins TRBV20-1 and TRBJ2-1, with a tentative D call TRBD2 (6 bases). V shed 0 bases and J shed 4 bases, with 16 bases lying between them. The germline gives CDR1 DFQATT, CDR2 SNEGSKA (reference sequence). The CDR3 extends over 16 amino acids. The CDR3 sequence is CSARDFQTSKYNEQFF. The CDR3 coding sequence is TGCAGTGCTAGAGATTTTCAAACTAGCAAATACAATGAGCAGTTCTTC.

This clonotype was seen only a few times. The chain combines TRBV7-9 with TRBJ1-6; D is undetermined. Germline V gene sequence: CDR1 SEHNR, CDR2 FQNEAQ (reference sequence). CDR3 length: 14 amino acids. V was pared by 3 bases and J by 13 bases, with 16 bases between. This CDR3 reads CASSFDLSAVPLHF. Written as DNA, the CDR3 is TGTGCCAGCAGCTTCGACCTGAGCGCCGTCCCCCTCCACTTT.

The rearrangement links TRBV5-1 to TRBJ2-2, with 8 bases identical to TRBD2. The CDR3 sequence is 16 residues long. J gave up 7 bases and V 4 bases, and 12 bases lay outside the gene matches. Germline CDR1 reads SGHRS; CDR2 reads YFSETQ. The CDR3 nucleotides read TGCGCCAGCAGCCTATCGATGACGGGAGGGGTCGGGGAGCTGTTTTTT. It yields the protein CASSLSMTGGVGELFF.

This clonotype was found a few times. V is TRBV7-2 and J is TRBJ1-4; no definite D call. The CDR3 loop spans 13 amino acids. Germline V lookup: CDR1 SGHTA, CDR2 FQGNSA. V lost 4 bases to trimming and J lost 7 bases, with 10 bases between them. The CDR3: CASSSGTPEKLFF. The DNA for the CDR3 is TGTGCCAGCAGCTCGGGAACACCTGAAAAACTGTTTTTT.

V usage is TRBV6-1 and J usage is TRBJ2-7; D possibly corresponds to TRBD1 (5 bases). V lost 6 bases, J lost 6 bases, and 21 bases lay in between. CDR3 length: 15 amino acids. Germline CDR1 MNHNS, CDR2 SASEGT. The CDR3 is CASRSTGFSQGEQYF. The CDR3 nucleotides read TGTGCCAGCAGGTCCACAGGCTTCAGTCAGGGCGAGCAGTACTTC.